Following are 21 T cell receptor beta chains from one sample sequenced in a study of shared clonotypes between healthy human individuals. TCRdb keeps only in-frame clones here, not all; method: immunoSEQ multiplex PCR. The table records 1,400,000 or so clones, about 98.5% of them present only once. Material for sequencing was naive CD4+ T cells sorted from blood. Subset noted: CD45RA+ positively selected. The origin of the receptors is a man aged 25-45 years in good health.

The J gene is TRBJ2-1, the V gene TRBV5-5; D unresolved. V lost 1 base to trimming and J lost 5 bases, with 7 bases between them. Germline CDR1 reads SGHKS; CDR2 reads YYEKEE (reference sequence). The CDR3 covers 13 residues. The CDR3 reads CASSLPDHNEQFF. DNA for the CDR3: TGTGCCAGCAGCTTGCCAGACCACAATGAGCAGTTCTTC.

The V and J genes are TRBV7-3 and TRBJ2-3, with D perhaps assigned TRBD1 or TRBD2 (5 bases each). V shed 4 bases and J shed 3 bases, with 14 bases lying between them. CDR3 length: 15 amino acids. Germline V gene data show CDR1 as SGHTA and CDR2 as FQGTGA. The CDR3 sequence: CASSSQGVWTDTQYF. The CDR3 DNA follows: TGTGCCAGCAGCTCGCAGGGAGTGTGGACAGATACGCAGTATTTT.

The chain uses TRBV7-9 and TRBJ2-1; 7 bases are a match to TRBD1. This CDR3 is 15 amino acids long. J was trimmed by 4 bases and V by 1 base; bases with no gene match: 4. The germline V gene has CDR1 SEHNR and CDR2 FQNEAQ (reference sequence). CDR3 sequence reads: CASSLVDRPYNEQFF. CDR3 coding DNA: TGTGCCAGCAGCTTAGTGGACAGGCCTTACAATGAGCAGTTCTTC.

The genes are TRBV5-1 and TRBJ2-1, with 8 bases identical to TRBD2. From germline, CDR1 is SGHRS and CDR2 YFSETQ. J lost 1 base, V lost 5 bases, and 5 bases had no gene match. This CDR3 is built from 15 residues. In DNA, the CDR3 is TGCGCCAGCAGTCCTAGCGGGCCTTCCTACAATGAGCAGTTCTTC. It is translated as CASSPSGPSYNEQFF. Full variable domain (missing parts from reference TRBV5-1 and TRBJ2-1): KAGVTQTPRYLIKTRGQQVTLSCSPISGHRSVSWYQQTPGQGLQFLFEYFSETQRNKGNFPGRFSGRQFSNSRSEMNVSTLELGDSALYLCASSPSGPSYNEQFFGPGTRLTVL.

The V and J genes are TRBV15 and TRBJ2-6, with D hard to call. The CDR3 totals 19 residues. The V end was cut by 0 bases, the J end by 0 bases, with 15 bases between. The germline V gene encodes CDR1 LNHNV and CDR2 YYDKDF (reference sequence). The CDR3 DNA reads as TGTGCCACCAGCAGAGATGGGGTGACGTCGAGCTCTGGGGCCAACGTCCTGACTTTC. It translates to CATSRDGVTSSSGANVLTF.

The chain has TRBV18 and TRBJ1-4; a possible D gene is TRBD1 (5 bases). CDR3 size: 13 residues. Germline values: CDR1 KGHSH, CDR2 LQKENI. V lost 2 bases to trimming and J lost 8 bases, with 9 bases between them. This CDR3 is CASSPAGQEKLFF. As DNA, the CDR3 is TGTGCCAGCTCACCAGCGGGGCAGGAAAAACTGTTTTTT.

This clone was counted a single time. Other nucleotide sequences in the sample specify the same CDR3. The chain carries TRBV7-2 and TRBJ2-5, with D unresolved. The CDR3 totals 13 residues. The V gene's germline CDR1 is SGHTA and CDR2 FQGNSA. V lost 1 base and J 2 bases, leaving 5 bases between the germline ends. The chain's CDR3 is CASSLVVQETQYF. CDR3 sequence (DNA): TGTGCCAGCAGCTTAGTGGTACAAGAGACCCAGTACTTC.

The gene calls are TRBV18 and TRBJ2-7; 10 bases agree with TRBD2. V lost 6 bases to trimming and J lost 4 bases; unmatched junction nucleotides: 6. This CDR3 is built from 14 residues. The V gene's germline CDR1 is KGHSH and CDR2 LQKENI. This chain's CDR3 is CASSRTSGDYEQYF. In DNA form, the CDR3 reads TGTGCCAGCTCTCGGACTAGCGGAGATTACGAGCAGTACTTC.

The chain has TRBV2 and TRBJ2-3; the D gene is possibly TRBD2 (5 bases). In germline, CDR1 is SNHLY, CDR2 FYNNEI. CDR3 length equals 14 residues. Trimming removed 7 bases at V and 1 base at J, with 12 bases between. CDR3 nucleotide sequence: TGTGCCAGCACCTCCCGAGGGCGCACAGATACGCAGTATTTT. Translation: CASTSRGRTDTQYF.

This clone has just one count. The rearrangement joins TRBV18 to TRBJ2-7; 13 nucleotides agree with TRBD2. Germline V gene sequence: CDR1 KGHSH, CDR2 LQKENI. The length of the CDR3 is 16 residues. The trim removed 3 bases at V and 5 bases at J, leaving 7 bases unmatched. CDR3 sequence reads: CASSPRTSGRADEQYF. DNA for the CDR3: TGTGCCAGCTCACCGCGGACTAGCGGGAGAGCCGACGAGCAGTACTTC.

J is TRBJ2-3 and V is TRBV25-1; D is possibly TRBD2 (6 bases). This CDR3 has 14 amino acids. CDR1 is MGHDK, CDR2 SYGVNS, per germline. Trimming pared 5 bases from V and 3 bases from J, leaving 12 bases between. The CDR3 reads CASSYSRGTDTQYF. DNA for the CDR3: TGTGCCAGCAGTTACAGTCGGGGGACAGATACGCAGTATTTT.

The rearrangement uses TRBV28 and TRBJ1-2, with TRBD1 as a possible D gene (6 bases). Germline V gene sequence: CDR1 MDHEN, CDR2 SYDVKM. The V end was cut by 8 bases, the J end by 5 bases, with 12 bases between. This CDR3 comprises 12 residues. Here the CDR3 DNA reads TGTGCCAGCCGTCGGACAGAGTATGGCTACACCTTC. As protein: CASRRTEYGYTF.

As DNA, the CDR3 is TGTGCCAGCAGCCCCCGTCCCGGGGAGCTGTTTTTT. Protein sequence: CASSPRPGELFF. This rearrangement joins TRBV14 to TRBJ2-2, with D unclear. Trimming took off 4 bases at V and 6 bases at J, with 6 bases between the two ends. CDR1 is SGHDN and CDR2 is FVKESK in the germline V gene. The CDR3 is 12 residues long.

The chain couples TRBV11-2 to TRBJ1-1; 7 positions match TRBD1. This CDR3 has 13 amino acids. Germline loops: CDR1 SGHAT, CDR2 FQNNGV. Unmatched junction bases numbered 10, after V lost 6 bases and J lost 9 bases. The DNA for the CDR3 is TGTGCCAGCAGTGCGGGACAGAATAGACAAGCTTTCTTT. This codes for CASSAGQNRQAFF.

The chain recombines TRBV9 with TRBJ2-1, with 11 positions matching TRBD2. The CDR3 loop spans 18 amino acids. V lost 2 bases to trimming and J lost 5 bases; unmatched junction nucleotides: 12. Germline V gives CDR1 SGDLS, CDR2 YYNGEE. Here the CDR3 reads CASSVSRLAGGSHNEQFF. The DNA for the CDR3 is TGTGCCAGCAGCGTCTCCCGGCTAGCGGGAGGTTCCCACAATGAGCAGTTCTTC. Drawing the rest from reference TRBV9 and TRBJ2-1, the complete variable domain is DSGVTQTPKHLITATGQRVTLRCSPRSGDLSVYWYQQSLDQGLQFLIQYYNGEERAKGNILERFSAQQFPDLHSELNLSSLELGDSALYFCASSVSRLAGGSHNEQFFGPGTRLTVL.

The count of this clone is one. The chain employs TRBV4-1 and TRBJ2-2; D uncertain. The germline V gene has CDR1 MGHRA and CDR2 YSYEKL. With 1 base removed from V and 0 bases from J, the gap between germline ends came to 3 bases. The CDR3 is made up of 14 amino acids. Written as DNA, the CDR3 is TGCGCCAGCAGCCAAGGAGCGAACACCGGGGAGCTGTTTTTT. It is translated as CASSQGANTGELFF.

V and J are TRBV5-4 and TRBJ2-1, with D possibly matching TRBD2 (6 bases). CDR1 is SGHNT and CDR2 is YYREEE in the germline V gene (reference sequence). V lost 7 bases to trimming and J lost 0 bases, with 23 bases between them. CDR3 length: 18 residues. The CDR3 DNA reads TGTGCCAGCGGAGGAACCCGCGGGGCTCAGAGCTCCTACAATGAGCAGTTCTTC. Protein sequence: CASGGTRGAQSSYNEQFF.

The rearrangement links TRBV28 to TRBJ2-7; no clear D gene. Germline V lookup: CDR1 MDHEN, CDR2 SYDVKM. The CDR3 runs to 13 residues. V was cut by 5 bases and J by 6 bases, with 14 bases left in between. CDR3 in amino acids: CASSRKGYSEQYF. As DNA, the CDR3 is TGTGCCAGCAGTAGGAAAGGGTATTCCGAGCAGTACTTC.

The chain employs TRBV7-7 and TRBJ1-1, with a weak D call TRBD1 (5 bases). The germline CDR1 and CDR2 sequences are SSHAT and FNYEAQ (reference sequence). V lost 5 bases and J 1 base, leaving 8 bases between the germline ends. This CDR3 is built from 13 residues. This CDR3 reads CASSVGENTEAFF. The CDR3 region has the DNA TGTGCCAGCAGCGTGGGGGAGAACACTGAAGCTTTCTTT.

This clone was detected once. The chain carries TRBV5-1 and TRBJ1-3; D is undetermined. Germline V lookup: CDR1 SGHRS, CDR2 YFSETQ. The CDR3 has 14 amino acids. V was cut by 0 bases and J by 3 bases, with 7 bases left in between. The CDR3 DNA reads TGCGCCAGCAGCTTGGCCGGCGGTGGAAACACCATATATTTT. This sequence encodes CASSLAGGGNTIYF. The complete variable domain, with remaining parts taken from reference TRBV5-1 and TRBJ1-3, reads KAGVTQTPRYLIKTRGQQVTLSCSPISGHRSVSWYQQTPGQGLQFLFEYFSETQRNKGNFPGRFSGRQFSNSRSEMNVSTLELGDSALYLCASSLAGGGNTIYFGEGSWLTVV.

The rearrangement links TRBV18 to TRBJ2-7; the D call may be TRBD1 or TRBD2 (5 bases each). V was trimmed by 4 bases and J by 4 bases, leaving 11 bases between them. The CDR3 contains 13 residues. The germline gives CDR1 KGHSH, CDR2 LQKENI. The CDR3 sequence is CASSLTREYEQYF. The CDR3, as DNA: TGTGCCAGCTCACTAACCAGGGAGTACGAGCAGTACTTC.